Listed below are T cell receptor beta chains from one sample, sequenced in a study of control samples from healthy donors and cancer patients. Here immunoSEQ multiplex PCR was the method, and the copy in TCRdb shows in-frame clones only, minus some. Altogether 150,000 or so clones are present, approximately 94% being singletons, with the ten largest covering about an eighth. Specimen: blood. These receptors all come from a man aged 35-49 years in good health. CDR3s include the opening cysteine and the closing phenylalanine or tryptophan. The order of the fields is CDR3 protein, V gene.

CASRRGAGGLYEQYF,TRBV6-5
CASSLGSSGADTQYF,TRBV7-9
CAISTPTSGRALEQYF,TRBV10-3
CASSYERGEGKDTQYF,TRBV7-3
CASGLQNTGELFF,TRBV12-3/TRBV12-4
CATSEDRDRGLGEGQPQHF,TRBV24-1
CASSYWTAEGTEAFF,TRBV6-6
CASSVGGPYGYTF,TRBV9
CASGRQGLGSDTQYF,TRBV2
CASTNQDYNSPLHF,TRBV2
CASSRGSYEQYF,TRBV4-2
CASSPGLAPRAFF,TRBV18
CASSTSRGPDGYTF,TRBV27
CSASEALGMETQYF,TRBV20-1
CASSLGGLGEKLFF,TRBV28
CASSVGNEQFF,TRBV2
CASSRTGNTGELFF,TRBV2
CASSSSSSTDTQYF,TRBV5-6
CASSYGSDTQPQHF,TRBV18
CASTSEASYSNQPQHF,TRBV19
CASTPDRHPNFGAQYF,TRBV21-1
CATSDVPTLGQGFDYEQYF,TRBV24-1
CASSQYHRGGSYNEQFF,TRBV11-2
CASSWRPWTVNTEAFF,TRBV7-8
CASSQGKVRTAGELFF,TRBV3-1/TRBV3-2
CASKNTGELFF,TRBV27
CASSFLTSGSVRDTQYF,TRBV5-1
CASSLARTGIYGYTF,TRBV7-8
CASSPGKSNTEAFF,TRBV18
CASSPLAVQETQYF,TRBV7-9
CASSEAAGTGDRYGYTF,TRBV2
CASSMRRWDRAEDTQYF,TRBV19
CASAGLAGEGNEQFF,TRBV10-2
CASSQVATNEKLFF,TRBV13
CASSLPSGATDTQYF,TRBV5-1
CASSLSRTSGVQETQYF,TRBV7-3
CASSPTGTPYGYTF,TRBV3-1/TRBV3-2
CAWIAQGDTGELFF,TRBV30
CAIRVTGSGLGGLFF,TRBV10-3
CASTWSFEAFF,TRBV19
CASSEAGTEETQYF,TRBV6-1
CASSLVASGLEQYF,TRBV7-2
CASSFSEDVNTEAFF,TRBV27
CASSFGIDYGYTF,TRBV9
CASSQVGYEQYF,TRBV4-2
CASRRDYQPQHF,TRBV6-5
CSVEDSLAGPRGGYTF,TRBV29-1
CASSGDRAGAQYF,TRBV5-1
CSVKDLQRGVINQPQHF,TRBV29-1
CASSQGAGVGAFF,TRBV3-1/TRBV3-2
CASSQDQGYSNQPQHF,TRBV4-1
CASIAGAPNNEQFF,TRBV6-5
CASSTTSGNYEQYF,TRBV27
CASSEVADPTYNEQFF,TRBV2
CASSRTANYGYTF,TRBV19